These 5 T cell receptor beta chains share one sample of origin, sequenced in a study of pediatric ulcerative colitis. Rectal tissue came from one to two pinch biopsies taken at colonoscopy. Sequencing was performed with immunoSEQ multiplex PCR; in TCRdb, only in-frame clones are kept and a portion is missing. Seen here are 20,000 to 30,000 clones, more than 65% observed once, and the top ten hold about 7.8%. Specimen: gut tissue. These receptors came from a boy aged 5-17 years with severe ulcerative colitis.

V gene TRBV27 combines with J gene TRBJ2-7; 8 bases are a match to TRBD1. CDR1 is MNHEY, CDR2 SMNVEV, per germline (reference sequence). Trimming removed 6 bases from V and 4 bases from J; junction bases left unmatched: 11. CDR3 length: 15 residues. The CDR3 spells CASRTLQGEFYEQYF. CDR3 nucleotides: TGTGCCAGCAGAACTTTACAGGGGGAATTTTACGAGCAGTACTTC.

The chain has TRBV19 and TRBJ1-1; a possible D gene is TRBD1 (5 bases). The CDR3 is made up of 13 amino acids. Germline V CDR1 and CDR2: LNHDA, SQIVND (reference sequence). Trimming left V 8 bases short and J 0 bases short, with 10 bases between. CDR3 sequence reads: CASLRDLNTEAFF. Here the CDR3 DNA reads TGTGCCAGTTTGCGGGACTTGAACACTGAAGCTTTCTTT.

The rearrangement uses TRBV18 and TRBJ1-5; D is unclear. The CDR3 is 13 amino acids. V gave up 3 bases and J gave up 7 bases, with 10 bases separating them. CDR1 KGHSH and CDR2 LQKENI come from the germline V gene. CDR3 amino acids: CASSPAREQPQHF. The CDR3 nucleotides read TGTGCCAGCTCACCCGCTAGGGAGCAGCCCCAGCATTTT.

The chain has TRBV30 and TRBJ2-3, with unresolved D. The CDR3 contains 15 residues. Germline V gene data show CDR1 as GTSNPN and CDR2 as SVGIG (reference sequence). Trimming cost V 7 bases and J 0 bases, with 17 bases left between them. The CDR3 sequence: CASSPAGGSTDTQYF. CDR3 bases: TGTGCCTCCTCCCCCGCCGGCGGTAGCACAGATACGCAGTATTTT.

V is TRBV30 and J is TRBJ2-7; possibly TRBD2 for D (6 bases). Trimming left V 7 bases short and J 0 bases short, with 19 bases between. Germline CDR1 reads GTSNPN; CDR2 reads SVGIG (reference sequence). The CDR3 is 15 residues long. The CDR3 here is CAFPPASAASYEQYF. CDR3 DNA sequence: TGTGCCTTCCCCCCCGCTAGCGCGGCCTCCTACGAGCAGTACTTC. Drawing the rest from reference TRBV30 and TRBJ2-7, the complete variable domain is SQTIHQWPATLVQPVGSPLSLECTVEGTSNPNLYWYRQAAGRGLQLLFYSVGIGQISSEVPQNLSASRPQDRQFILSSKKLLLSDSGFYLCAFPPASAASYEQYFGPGTRLTVT.